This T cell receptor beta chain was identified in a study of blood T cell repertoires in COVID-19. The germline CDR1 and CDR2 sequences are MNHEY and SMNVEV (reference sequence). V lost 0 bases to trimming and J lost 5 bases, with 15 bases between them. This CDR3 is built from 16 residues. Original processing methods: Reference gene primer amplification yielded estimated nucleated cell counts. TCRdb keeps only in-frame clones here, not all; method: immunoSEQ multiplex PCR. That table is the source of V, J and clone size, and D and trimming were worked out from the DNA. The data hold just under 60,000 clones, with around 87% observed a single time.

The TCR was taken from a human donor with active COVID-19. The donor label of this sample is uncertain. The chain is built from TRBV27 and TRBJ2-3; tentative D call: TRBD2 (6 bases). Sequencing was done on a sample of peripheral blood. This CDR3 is CASSLSNVAGIDTQYF. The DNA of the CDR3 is TGTGCCAGCAGTTTATCGAATGTTGCGGGGATAGATACGCAGTATTTT.